These 10 T cell receptor beta chains were all obtained from the same sample, sequenced in a study of blood T cell repertoires in COVID-19. Clones were sequenced by immunoSEQ multiplex PCR, and TCRdb holds only the in-frame ones, with some missing. This repertoire shows around 150,000 clones, about 80% found once; its top ten account for about 20%. The specimen was peripheral blood. These receptors were taken from a woman older than 75 with acute or convalescent COVID-19.

The CDR3 coding sequence is TGTGCCAGTAGTGCCCGTGGGGGGGTCGACGAGCAGTACTTC. It specifies CASSARGGVDEQYF. The genes are TRBV19 and TRBJ2-7; 7 nucleotides match TRBD2. The CDR3 has 14 residues. Germline CDR1 LNHDA, CDR2 SQIVND (reference sequence). V lost 5 bases to trimming and J lost 5 bases; unmatched junction nucleotides: 9.

J is TRBJ2-5 and V is TRBV4-1; D gene uncertain. The V gene's germline CDR1 is MGHRA and CDR2 YSYEKL. The CDR3 runs 13 residues. V dropped 0 bases and J dropped 5 bases, with 7 bases sitting between them. CDR3 residues: CASSQDLSETQYF. DNA of the CDR3: TGCGCCAGCAGCCAAGATCTATCGGAGACCCAGTACTTC.

The DNA of the CDR3 is TGTGCCAGTAGTGCCGGGACAGGGGGCTCCAATGAGCAGTTCTTC. It yields the protein CASSAGTGGSNEQFF. The rearrangement joins TRBV19 to TRBJ2-1, with 12 bases that match TRBD1. The ends lost 5 bases at V and 6 bases at J; junction bases unmatched: 5. This CDR3 is 15 amino acids long. The germline CDR1 and CDR2 sequences are LNHDA and SQIVND (reference sequence).

This chain connects TRBV30 to TRBJ1-2; the D is unclear. Germline CDR1 is GTSNPN and CDR2 is SVGIG (reference sequence). Trimming shortened V by 3 bases and J by 4 bases, and 9 bases separated the two germline ends. The CDR3 totals 12 residues. CDR3 in amino acids: CAWRQFPYGYTF. The CDR3 DNA sequence: TGTGCCTGGAGGCAGTTTCCCTATGGCTACACCTTC.

This rearrangement joins TRBV9 to TRBJ2-1, with TRBD2 identical over 7 bases. This CDR3 is 19 amino acids long. Germline assignment: CDR1 SGDLS and CDR2 YYNGEE. The trim removed 1 base at V and 0 bases at J, leaving 13 bases unmatched. CDR3 loop: CASSVMRPGGPISYNEQFF. CDR3 bases: TGTGCCAGCAGCGTAATGAGGCCGGGAGGACCGATCTCCTACAATGAGCAGTTCTTC.

CDR3 coding DNA: TGTGCCAGCAGTTACGATAAGCGCCTATACAATGAGCAGTTCTTC. Protein: CASSYDKRLYNEQFF. The gene calls are TRBV6-6 and TRBJ2-1; D is uncertain. This CDR3 is 15 amino acids long. V lost 2 bases and J 4 bases, leaving 12 bases between the germline ends. CDR1 and CDR2 (germline): MNHNY, SVGAGI (reference sequence).

The rearrangement joins TRBV19 to TRBJ2-7; unclear D gene. CDR1 is LNHDA and CDR2 is SQIVND in the germline V gene (reference sequence). There are 13 residues in the CDR3. Trimming took 5 bases from V and 3 from J, leaving 11 bases between them. This chain's CDR3 is CASSVRVYYEQYF. The CDR3 nucleotides read TGTGCCAGTAGTGTCCGGGTATACTACGAGCAGTACTTC.

V usage is TRBV16 and J usage is TRBJ1-2; TRBD1 might be the D (6 bases). The CDR3 covers 16 residues. Germline CDR1 reads KGHSY; CDR2 reads FQNENV. The V and J ends lost 4 bases and 6 bases respectively, with 21 bases between them. The CDR3 loop is CASSLRPQGSLDGYTF. CDR3 nucleotides: TGTGCCAGCAGCCTCCGTCCTCAGGGGAGCCTAGATGGCTACACCTTC.

The CDR3 nucleotides are TGTGCCTGGAGTTGGGGCCGAACGTCTGGAAACACCATATATTTT. The encoded protein is CAWSWGRTSGNTIYF. The chain uses TRBV30 and TRBJ1-3, with a weak D call TRBD1 (5 bases). V was shortened by 2 bases and J by 1 base, with 12 bases between the two germline ends. There are 15 residues in the CDR3. Germline V gene data show CDR1 as GTSNPN and CDR2 as SVGIG (reference sequence).

The gene calls are TRBV27 and TRBJ1-1; D is possibly TRBD1 (5 bases). Trimming removed 2 bases at V and 1 base at J, with 14 bases between. The CDR3 has 16 residues. Germline V CDR1 and CDR2: MNHEY, SMNVEV (reference sequence). CDR3 nucleotides: TGTGCCAGCAGTTTAGGGGGGACTTTTAAGAACACTGAAGCTTTCTTT. Residues: CASSLGGTFKNTEAFF.